The rows below give T cell receptor beta chains drawn from one sample of a study of vaccination effects on CD4 cells after COVID-19. TCRdb's table, derived via immunoSEQ multiplex PCR, lists solely in-frame clones and lacks some. Among around 68,000 clones listed, around 80% were seen once. Their antigens remain unidentified. The starting material was CD4+ T cells from PBMCs cultured with SARS-CoV-2 spike peptides, obtained before COVID-19 vaccination. The source of these receptors is a human donor who received a COVID-19 vaccine. The CDR3 runs from the conserved cysteine through the conserved F or W. Fields, in order: CDR3 DNA, CDR3 protein, V gene, J gene, clone size, D gene. The D gene is left open where the match is weak. Only part of the rows carry a size: once, few, many, or a class if the clone is expanded.

TGTGCCAGCAGTTCGTTCAGGGGCAATGAGCAGTTCTTC	CASSSFRGNEQFF	TRBV6-5	TRBJ2-1	-	-
TGTGCCAGCGGACAAATAGCGGGGGACAATGAGCAGTTCTTC	CASGQIAGDNEQFF	TRBV6-6	TRBJ2-1	-	TRBD2
TGTGCCAGCAGCGTAGCGTTAGATCCCTACAATGAGCAGTTCTTC	CASSVALDPYNEQFF	TRBV9	TRBJ2-1	-	-
TGCGCCAGCAGCTTGGCCGGAAGGTCCGGGCTGTTTTTT	CASSLAGRSGLFF	TRBV5-1	TRBJ2-2	-	-
TGTGCCAGCAGCGGGAGAGTTAGCAATCAGCCCCAGCATTTT	CASSGRVSNQPQHF	TRBV27	TRBJ1-5	-	-
TGTGCCTGGGGCGGGACAGGGACTATGAACACTGAAGCTTTCTTT	CAWGGTGTMNTEAFF	TRBV30	TRBJ1-1	-	TRBD1
TGTGCCAGCTCAACCTCGGACGCGGGACATGGGTTTGGCCGTGAAAAACTGTTTTTT	CASSTSDAGHGFGREKLFF	TRBV18	TRBJ1-4	few	-
TGTGCCACCAGCCCTAGCGGGCCTTTATCGGATACGCAGTATTTT	CATSPSGPLSDTQYF	TRBV24-1	TRBJ2-3	-	TRBD2
TGTGCCAGCAGCCAAGTCCAGGGGCCGGATACGCAGTATTTT	CASSQVQGPDTQYF	TRBV4-2	TRBJ2-3	-	-
TGCGCCAGCAGTCGCCAACCCCCGGGGGGGGTGGAGACCCAGTACTTC	CASSRQPPGGVETQYF	TRBV5-1	TRBJ2-5	-	TRBD2
TGCGCCAGCAGCCAAGAGCGTTCGGGGTCCCATGGCTACACCTTC	CASSQERSGSHGYTF	TRBV4-3	TRBJ1-2	-	-
TGTGCCAGCAGGCTAGGACAGGGGGAGGACATTCAGTACTTC	CASRLGQGEDIQYF	TRBV3-1/TRBV3-2	TRBJ2-4	-	TRBD1
TGTGCCAGCAGCCAGGGAACGGGACACAGCACAGATACGCAGTATTTT	CASSQGTGHSTDTQYF	TRBV3-1/TRBV3-2	TRBJ2-3	once	-
TGTGCCAGTAGTATAACTACACCGGGACATGGCTACACCTTC	CASSITTPGHGYTF	TRBV19	TRBJ1-2	-	-
TGTGCCAGCAGTTCCCAACAGGGGAACACTGAAGCTTTCTTT	CASSSQQGNTEAFF	TRBV6-4	TRBJ1-1	-	-
TGTGCCAGTAGTAGAAGTAGCGGGGTATACAATGAGCAGTTCTTC	CASSRSSGVYNEQFF	TRBV19	TRBJ2-1	-	TRBD2
TGTGCCAGCAGTCCCGCCGGGACCTCTGGAAACACCATATATTTT	CASSPAGTSGNTIYF	TRBV5-4	TRBJ1-3	-	-
TGTGCCACCAGCAGAGATGTCGACAGGGGGGCCTACAATGAGCAGTTCTTC	CATSRDVDRGAYNEQFF	TRBV15	TRBJ2-1	-	TRBD1
TGTGCCAGCAGGAGATCGACAGGGGCTGGCTACACCTTC	CASRRSTGAGYTF	TRBV28	TRBJ1-2	-	TRBD1
TGTGCCTGCGTAATCACTAGCGGGGGGCCTAGTGAGCAGTTCTTC	CACVITSGGPSEQFF	TRBV30	TRBJ2-1	once	TRBD2
TGTGCCAGCAGCTCAACAGGGAGCTCCTACAATGAGCAGTTCTTC	CASSSTGSSYNEQFF	TRBV7-2	TRBJ2-1	-	-
TGTGCCAGCAGTGACGGGGGACCCTATGGCTACACCTTC	CASSDGGPYGYTF	TRBV2	TRBJ1-2	-	-
TGTGCCAGCAGCAATGTCGGGGGATCTTACAATGAGCAGTTCTTC	CASSNVGGSYNEQFF	TRBV21-1	TRBJ2-1	once	-
TGTGCCAGCAGCTTAACTCCCAGGGGGTATAACACAGATACGCAGTATTTT	CASSLTPRGYNTDTQYF	TRBV7-3	TRBJ2-3	-	TRBD1
TGCGCCAGCAGCTTGCAGGGGGCGCAGTCTTTCGGAGAGACCCAGTACTTC	CASSLQGAQSFGETQYF	TRBV5-1	TRBJ2-5	-	TRBD1
TGTGCCAGCAGAGTGTTGGGCAGGGGCGAGAGCGATACGCAGTATTTT	CASRVLGRGESDTQYF	TRBV2	TRBJ2-3	-	-
TGCGCCAGCAGCCCGCCGGGCTACACTGAAGCTTTCTTT	CASSPPGYTEAFF	TRBV5-1	TRBJ1-1	-	-
TGTGCCAGCAGCAAGGCCCTGGACAGCTTTGAAGCTTTCTTT	CASSKALDSFEAFF	TRBV6-5	TRBJ1-1	-	-
TGTGCCAGCAGCGAAGGGGAGGGCAATCAGCCCCAGCATTTT	CASSEGEGNQPQHF	TRBV21-1	TRBJ1-5	-	-
TGTGCCAGTACCACAAGGGGGACAGGGCGCACTGAAGCTTTCTTT	CASTTRGTGRTEAFF	TRBV19	TRBJ1-1	-	TRBD1
TGTGCCAGCAGTTACCCCAACACTCCTTTGGACGGACCCTCTGGAAACACCATATATTTT	CASSYPNTPLDGPSGNTIYF	TRBV6-2/TRBV6-3	TRBJ1-3	-	-
TGTGCCATCAGTGAGACCAAACAGGGGAGACACTATGGCTACACCTTC	CAISETKQGRHYGYTF	TRBV10-3	TRBJ1-2	-	TRBD1
TGCGCCAGCAGCCAAGATTCAGAGACCCAGTACTTC	CASSQDSETQYF	TRBV4-3	TRBJ2-5	-	-
TGTGCCAGCCTACGGCTCTCTGGAAACACCATATATTTT	CASLRLSGNTIYF	TRBV6-5	TRBJ1-3	-	-
TGTGCCAGCAGCTCTAATACGGTAGATACGCAGTATTTT	CASSSNTVDTQYF	TRBV7-3	TRBJ2-3	-	-
TGCGCCAGCAGCTCGTTCGGGACAGGTAAAGAAAAACTGTTTTTT	CASSSFGTGKEKLFF	TRBV5-1	TRBJ1-4	-	TRBD1
TGTGCCAGCAGACCACAGGGTGGGGGCACAGATACGCAGTATTTT	CASRPQGGGTDTQYF	TRBV6-5	TRBJ2-3	-	-
TGTGCCAGCAGCCCGCAAGCGGGCAATCAGCCCCAGCATTTT	CASSPQAGNQPQHF	TRBV7-2	TRBJ1-5	-	-
TGCGCCAGCAGCCAAGAACGGCCAGGGGGCATAAGGACTGAAGCTTTCTTT	CASSQERPGGIRTEAFF	TRBV4-1	TRBJ1-1	-	TRBD1
TGTGCCAGTAGTCCACGGACAGCTCCCAATCAGCCCCAGCATTTT	CASSPRTAPNQPQHF	TRBV19	TRBJ1-5	-	-
TGTGCCAGCAGCCAAAGAGTGCTTAGCACAGATACGCAGTATTTT	CASSQRVLSTDTQYF	TRBV7-2	TRBJ2-3	-	-
TGCGCCAGCAGCCGCGGGTATGATCAGCCCCAGCATTTT	CASSRGYDQPQHF	TRBV5-1	TRBJ1-5	-	-
TGTGCCAGCAGCCCCCTGGAATTCTCTGGAAACACCATATATTTT	CASSPLEFSGNTIYF	TRBV7-8	TRBJ1-3	-	-
TGTGCCAGCAGCTATGGCAGCCCGAACACTGAAGCTTTCTTT	CASSYGSPNTEAFF	TRBV7-8	TRBJ1-1	-	-
TGTGCCACCAGTTACGACGGCACTGAAGCTTTCTTT	CATSYDGTEAFF	TRBV24-1	TRBJ1-1	-	-
TGTGCCAGCAGTTTAATAACGACAGCACCCTGCACCTTC	CASSLITTAPCTF	TRBV7-8	TRBJ1-2	few	-
TGTGCCAGCAGCTCCATGGGACAGGGATCAGATACGCAGTATTTT	CASSSMGQGSDTQYF	TRBV7-2	TRBJ2-3	-	TRBD1
TGTGCCAGCAGCCAATTCAAGGGGTCGTGGGAGACCCAGTACTTC	CASSQFKGSWETQYF	TRBV16	TRBJ2-5	-	-
TGTGCCAGCAGCTTGTGGGGGGTGAAGAATAGCAATCAGCCCCAGCATTTT	CASSLWGVKNSNQPQHF	TRBV5-6	TRBJ1-5	-	-
TGTGCCAGCAGCTTAGGTCCCGGGGTCAATCAGCCCCAGCATTTT	CASSLGPGVNQPQHF	TRBV11-2	TRBJ1-5	-	-